This T cell receptor (beta chain) was identified during a study of T cell repertoires in cytomegalovirus infection. Turning to the study itself: Public signatures in TCR beta pointed to CMV infection and matching HLA type. General study points: Totalled public TCR beta family frequency picked out people who carried CMV plus the relevant HLA.

One entry per CDR3 protein results from TCRdb running MiXCR on the reads. The table lists roughly 500,000 distinct CDR3 sequences, about two fifths of them singletons. Notes on this clonotype: Its antigen is undetermined.

This receptor was obtained from a human donor in good health (CMV status not recorded). Some clones in this sample may be carry-over from other donors' samples. The material sequenced was cultured PBMCs, taken from culture after CMV antigen stimulation.

CDR3 protein: CASSLSELVQFF. The CDR3 DNA is TGTGCCAGCAGCTTATCCGAGCTGGTCCAGTTCTTC. This chain connects TRBV7-9 to TRBJ2-1; D is unresolved. V lost 2 bases and J lost 13, with 12 bases in between. CDR1 is SEHNR and CDR2 is FQNEAQ in the germline V gene (reference sequence). The CDR3 has 12 residues.